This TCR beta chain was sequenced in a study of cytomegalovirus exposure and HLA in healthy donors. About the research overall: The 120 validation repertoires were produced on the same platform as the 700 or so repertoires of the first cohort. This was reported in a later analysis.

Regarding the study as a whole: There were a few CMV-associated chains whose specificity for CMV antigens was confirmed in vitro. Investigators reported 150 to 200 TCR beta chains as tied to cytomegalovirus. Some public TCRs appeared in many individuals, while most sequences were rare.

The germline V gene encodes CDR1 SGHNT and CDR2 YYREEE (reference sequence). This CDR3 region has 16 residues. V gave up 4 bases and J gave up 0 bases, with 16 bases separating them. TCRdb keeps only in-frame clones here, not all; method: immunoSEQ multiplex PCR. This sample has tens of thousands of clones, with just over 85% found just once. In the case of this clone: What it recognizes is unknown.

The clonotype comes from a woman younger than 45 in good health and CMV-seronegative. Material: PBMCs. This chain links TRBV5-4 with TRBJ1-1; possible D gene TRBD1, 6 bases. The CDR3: CASSARTVRMNTEAFF. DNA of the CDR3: TGTGCCAGCAGCGCCCGGACAGTCCGCATGAACACTGAAGCTTTCTTT.